This is a list of T cell receptor beta chains from one sample in a study of shared clonotypes between healthy human individuals. Sequenced by immunoSEQ multiplex PCR; TCRdb stores in-frame clones only, minus some. The sample includes 2.3 million or so clones, approximately 93% seen only once; the top ten take 0.39%. The sequenced sample was naive CD4+ T cells from PBMCs. These receptors were collected from a man younger than 35 in good health. Some clones in this sample may be carry-over from other donors' samples. CDR3s include the opening cysteine and the closing phenylalanine or tryptophan. D genes are given only for firm matches. Clone size appears in some rows only: once, few, many, or a class for an expanded clone.

clone_size j_call v_call d_call cdr3_aa cdr3_nt
. TRBJ1-2 TRBV4-1 . CASSQELIGVNGYTF TGCGCCAGCAGCCAAGAGTTAATAGGGGTCAATGGCTACACCTTC
. TRBJ1-4 TRBV6-5 . CASSYSEGVNEKLFF TGTGCCAGCAGTTACTCAGAGGGGGTGAATGAAAAACTGTTTTTT
. TRBJ2-7 TRBV5-1 . CASSLGSSSYEQYF TGCGCCAGCAGCTTGGGGAGTAGCTCCTACGAGCAGTACTTC
. TRBJ2-2 TRBV7-2 . CASSLAQTGELFF TGTGCCAGCAGCTTAGCCCAGACCGGGGAGCTGTTTTTT
. TRBJ2-5 TRBV5-6 . CASSLGPSETQYF TGTGCCAGCAGCTTGGGGCCCTCGGAGACCCAGTACTTC
. TRBJ1-4 TRBV28 TRBD1 CASSPDRGSLRDEKLFF TGTGCCAGCAGTCCCGACAGGGGCTCCCTCAGGGATGAAAAACTGTTTTTT
. TRBJ2-5 TRBV27 TRBD2 CASSLRPGLAGAYGTQYF TGTGCCAGCAGTTTAAGGCCGGGGCTAGCGGGAGCGTACGGGACCCAGTACTTC
. TRBJ2-3 TRBV5-1 . CASSSSDDPTDTQYF TGCGCCAGCAGCTCTTCGGACGACCCCACAGATACGCAGTATTTT
. TRBJ2-2 TRBV6-5 . CASSQGRTGELFF TGTGCCAGCAGTCAGGGCAGGACCGGGGAGCTGTTTTTT
. TRBJ2-7 TRBV9 . CASSVEAGPYEQYF TGTGCCAGCAGCGTAGAAGCGGGCCCCTACGAGCAGTACTTC
. TRBJ2-7 TRBV25-1 TRBD1 CASSRQGNEQYF TGTGCCAGCAGCAGACAGGGGAACGAGCAGTACTTC
. TRBJ2-5 TRBV7-2 . CASSLGLETQYF TGTGCCAGCAGCTTAGGACTGGAGACCCAGTACTTC
. TRBJ1-5 TRBV7-2 . CASSLFGVLGAYSNQPQHF TGTGCCAGCAGCTTATTTGGGGTGCTCGGGGCCTATAGCAATCAGCCCCAGCATTTT
. TRBJ2-1 TRBV5-1 . CASSLGDHYNEQFF TGCGCCAGCAGCTTGGGGGACCACTACAATGAGCAGTTCTTC
. TRBJ2-3 TRBV27 TRBD2 CASSFGCGLAGDLSTDTQYF TGTGCCAGCAGTTTTGGGTGCGGGCTAGCGGGGGACCTTAGCACAGATACGCAGTATTTT
. TRBJ2-2 TRBV28 . CASSQTNTGELFF TGTGCCAGCAGTCAGACTAACACCGGGGAGCTGTTTTTT
. TRBJ1-1 TRBV5-1 . CASQKDSDTEAFF TGCGCCAGCCAAAAAGACAGCGACACTGAAGCTTTCTTT
. TRBJ2-3 TRBV6-1 . CASSVSAGDDTQYF TGTGCCAGCAGTGTGTCCGCAGGGGACGATACGCAGTATTTT
. TRBJ2-3 TRBV4-1 . CASSPPIGGRQQYF TGCGCCAGCAGCCCCCCAATTGGGGGCAGGCAGCAGTATTTT
. TRBJ2-5 TRBV4-1 . CASSQVEELRETQYF TGCGCCAGCAGCCAAGTTGAGGAGTTGAGGGAGACCCAGTACTTC
. TRBJ2-3 TRBV28 . CASSYPRGPDTQYF TGTGCCAGCAGTTATCCCCGGGGTCCAGATACGCAGTATTTT
. TRBJ1-3 TRBV30 TRBD1 CAWGTGASGNTIYF TGTGCCTGGGGGACAGGGGCCTCTGGAAACACCATATATTTT
. TRBJ2-1 TRBV5-6 . CASSLPLAGNEQFF TGTGCCAGCAGCCTCCCACTAGCCGGCAATGAGCAGTTCTTC
. TRBJ2-5 TRBV11-3 TRBD2 CASSSGTSGRETQYF TGTGCCAGCAGCTCCGGGACTAGCGGGAGAGAGACCCAGTACTTC
once TRBJ2-2 TRBV18 . CASSPVQGAEDTGELFF TGTGCCAGCTCACCGGTACAGGGAGCGGAGGACACCGGGGAGCTGTTTTTT
. TRBJ1-1 TRBV5-1 . CASSLGRGNTEAFF TGCGCCAGCAGCTTGGGTCGGGGGAACACTGAAGCTTTCTTT
. TRBJ2-2 TRBV11-3 . CASSLRKGTGELFF TGTGCCAGCAGCCTCAGGAAGGGCACCGGGGAGCTGTTTTTT
. TRBJ2-3 TRBV19 TRBD1 CASSRDRKTDTQYF TGTGCCAGTAGCCGGGACAGAAAAACAGATACGCAGTATTTT
. TRBJ2-1 TRBV27 TRBD1 CASSLFFWVGQGKESGYNEQFF TGTGCCAGCAGTTTATTTTTCTGGGTGGGACAGGGTAAGGAGTCGGGGTACAATGAGCAGTTCTTC
once TRBJ1-2 TRBV5-1 . CASSLGGGGNYGYTF TGCGCCAGCAGCTTGGGTGGAGGGGGTAACTATGGCTACACCTTC
. TRBJ1-2 TRBV5-6 TRBD1 CASSLLSGGASYGYTF TGTGCCAGCAGCTTACTTTCAGGGGGCGCGAGCTATGGCTACACCTTC